This T cell receptor (beta chain) was retrieved from a study of CD8+CD57+ T cells in acquired aplastic anemia. CDR3 and TCR beta VDJ profiling relied on genomic DNA as the template. A single record per CDR3 protein comes from TCRdb applying MiXCR to the reads. In the table there are about 68,000 distinct CDR3 sequences, around half of which are singletons. In this sample, this clonotype turned up once. Per the germline V gene, CDR1 is SNHLY and CDR2 is FYNNEI. J lost 2 bases, V lost 7 bases, and 3 bases had no gene match. The CDR3 covers 14 residues. V is TRBV2 and J is TRBJ2-7; 12 bases map to TRBD2. The sample comprised sorted CD4+, CD8+, or CD8+CD57+ T cells (not recorded which) from PBMCs. The origin of this receptor is a human donor in good health, serving as a control. CDR3 coding DNA: TGTGCCAGCACCAGACTAGCGGGGGCCTACGAGCAGTACTTC. Its translation is CASTRLAGAYEQYF.